This T cell receptor beta chain originates from a study of Graves' ophthalmopathy and Graves' hyperthyroidism. Study-level results: Appearing in blood as well were most expanded thyroid clonotypes above 0.001 frequency.

The table lists this clonotype with many counts. Its antigen is not known. Stable hyperthyroidism denotes an absence of ophthalmopathy throughout 18 months of follow-up. CDR3 size: 14 residues. Trimming left V 5 bases short and J 0 bases short, with 10 bases between. Germline CDR1 reads SGHVS; CDR2 reads FQNEAQ. Amplification of the TCR beta CDR3 regions used RNA transcripts (as template). Second-round multiplex PCR came after a first-round RT-PCR that employed HTBI primers. Each CDR3 protein is one row after TCRdb ran MiXCR on the multiplex PCR reads. The top ten clones hold 2% to 3% of a sample with more than 300,000 distinct CDR3 sequences, approximately 18% of them seen once.

The receptor was derived from an adult woman with stable Graves' hyperthyroidism. The chain uses TRBV7-8 and TRBJ1-1; no reliable D call. Input material: peripheral blood. The CDR3 region has the DNA TGTGCCAGCAGCATTAGACGGATGAACACTGAAGCTTTCTTT. Translating gives CASSIRRMNTEAFF.